Following are 32 T cell receptor delta chains from one sample sequenced in a study of gamma-delta T cells after stem cell transplantation. TCRdb reprocessed the RT-PCR reads using CATT. The repertoire consists of approximately 1,500 delta-chain clones, with under 2.5% occurring once and the leading ten covering approximately 70%. Sequencing was performed on gamma-delta T cells. All receptors come from a human donor. It is not recorded whose cells these are; they may come from a transplant donor.

A remark on this clone: A read error is possible here, since a much larger clone lies one base away. The gene calls are TRDV2 and TRDJ1; D possibly uses TRDD2 or TRDD3 (9 bases each). This CDR3 comprises 22 residues. The germline gives CDR1 GEAIGNYY, CDR2 EKD. The CDR3 loop reads CACASGLPTNWGTSLGTDKPIF. The CDR3 coding sequence is TGTGCCTGTGCCAGCGGCCTTCCTACCAACTGGGGGACGTCTTTGGGCACCGATAAACCCATCTTT.

This clone is medium-sized. The chain links TRDV1 to TRDJ1, with 9 bases fitting TRDD3. Germline lookup yields CDR1 TSWWSYY and CDR2 QGS. The CDR3 sequence is 22 residues long. Losses at the gene ends were 2 bases for V and 0 bases for J; bases not matched to a gene: 22. This chain's CDR3 is CALGEYILHFGWGIPNTDKLIF. The CDR3 DNA sequence: TGTGCTCTTGGGGAATATATCCTACACTTCGGCTGGGGGATTCCCAACACCGATAAACTCATCTTT.

On this clone itself: Since a far larger clone is one base different, this is likely a read error. The genes are TRDV2 and TRDJ1; D might be TRDD2 (5 bases). Germline V gives CDR1 GEAIGNYY, CDR2 EKD. The CDR3 consists of 16 residues. V shed 0 bases and J shed 10 bases, with 23 bases lying between them. The DNA for the CDR3 is TGTGCCTGTGACACCGCGGAGCCTTCGTTCCCTTGTGGACTCATCTTT. It translates to CACDTAEPSFPCGLIF.

This clone was picked up a small number of times. This is likely an artifact of a read error, given a far larger clone one base away. The chain uses TRDV1 and TRDJ1; 8 bases align to TRDD2. Germline V gene sequence: CDR1 TSWWSYY, CDR2 QGS. The CDR3 runs 24 residues. CDR3 loop: CALGEPRLVLPTGSYGDGTDKPIF. The CDR3 DNA follows: TGTGCTCTTGGGGAGCCCCGACTCGTACTTCCTACGGGGTCTTATGGGGATGGTACCGATAAACCCATCTTT.

Only a few counts were recorded for this clone. This DNA's translation and the protein TCRdb lists, from a much larger clone, do not match at residue 11, likely due to a read error; the protein shown is translated from the DNA. This chain links TRDV1 with TRDJ1, with no clear D. The CDR3 consists of 13 residues. In germline, CDR1 is TSWWSYY, CDR2 QGS. The CDR3 bases are TGTGCTCTTGGGGATCTTACTGCAGATAAACCCATCTTT. It yields the protein CALGDLTADKPIF.

As concerns this clone: TCRdb's protein for this DNA is that of a much larger clone and differs from the translation at residue 6, likely a read error; the protein shown is the DNA translation. The chain links TRDV2 to TRDJ1; no clear D. V lost 0 bases to trimming and J lost 1 base, with 8 bases between them. CDR3 length: 14 residues. From germline, CDR1 is GEAIGNYY and CDR2 EKD. The CDR3: CACDTSGFTDKLIF. Written as DNA, the CDR3 is TGTGCCTGTGACACCAGTGGATTCACCGATAAACTCATCTTT.

The chain has TRDV2 and TRDJ1; 13 positions agree with TRDD3. The CDR3 is made up of 20 amino acids. With 0 bases clipped from V and 3 bases from J, the junction kept 15 bases outside the gene matches. In germline, CDR1 is GEAIGNYY, CDR2 EKD. The CDR3 sequence: CACDTDDLLGDTGDPDKLIF. DNA of the CDR3: TGTGCCTGTGACACCGACGACCTACTGGGGGATACGGGGGACCCCGATAAACTCATCTTT.

Only a few counts were recorded for this clone. A far larger clone is just one base off, so this is likely a read error. CDR3 sequence (DNA): TGTGCTCTTGGGGAACCCCCCCCTCCAACCGCAGAAGTACTGGGGGCCCCCCCGGCCACCGATAAACCCATCTTT. Its protein is CALGEPPPPTAEVLGAPPATDKPIF. The rearrangement links TRDV1 to TRDJ1, with TRDD3 identical over 8 bases. This CDR3 has 25 residues. Germline-derived CDR1 and CDR2 are TSWWSYY and QGS.

This clone is medium-sized in the sample. This sequence is one base from a far larger clone and is likely a read error. Other DNA sequences of this sample code for an identical CDR3. The chain uses TRDV3 and TRDJ1, with D perhaps matching TRDD2 (5 bases). Germline V CDR1 and CDR2: TVYSNPD, GDNSRS (reference sequence). This CDR3 contains 13 residues. The V end lost 4 bases, the J end lost 1 base, and 13 bases lay between the germline ends. CDR3 nucleotide sequence: TGTGCCTACAACCCTACGTCCACCGATAAACTCATCTTT. Its translation is CAYNPTSTDKLIF.

CDR3 sequence (DNA): TGTGCCTTATTCGGTTCCTACGTCTATGACTGGGGGATCTACACCGATAAACTCATCTTT. It is translated as CALFGSYVYDWGIYTDKLIF. The J gene is TRDJ1, the V gene TRDV1, with 10 positions matching TRDD3. The CDR3 sequence is 20 residues long. Germline-derived CDR1 and CDR2 are TSWWSYY and QGS.

The sample holds a few counts of this clone. This likely came from a read error, as a far larger clone is one base away. The V gene is TRDV1, the J gene TRDJ1, with 7 bases aligning to TRDD3. In germline, CDR1 is TSWWSYY, CDR2 QGS. V lost 2 bases and J lost 3; bases outside the gene matches: 18. This CDR3 has 19 residues. DNA of the CDR3: TGTGCTCTTGGGGAAAGGGAGGCTACTGGGGAATTTTTCCCCGATAAACTCATCTTT. Translated: CALGEREATGEFFPDKLIF.

This clone turned up a few times. This chain uses TRDV1 with TRDJ1, with a possible D match to TRDD3 (10 bases). Trimming cost V 3 bases and J 0 bases, with 38 bases left between them. This CDR3 is 24 amino acids long. Germline CDR1 is TSWWSYY and CDR2 is QGS. CDR3 sequence reads: CALGDGGIKAFLRGIRANTDKLIF. DNA of the CDR3: TGTGCTCTTGGGGACGGTGGGATCAAGGCCTTCCTACGGGGGATACGAGCCAACACCGATAAACTCATCTTT.

The sample holds a few counts of this clone. One base away lies a much larger clone, so this may be a sequencing read error. This same CDR3 is encoded by further DNA sequences in the sample. The rearrangement joins TRDV1 to TRDJ1; maybe TRDD2 (7 bases). V dropped 0 bases and J dropped 4 bases, with 27 bases sitting between them. The length of the CDR3 is 20 residues. Germline V gene lookup returns CDR1 TSWWSYY and CDR2 QGS. The CDR3, as DNA: TGTGCTCTTGGGGAACTCTCTTTCCTACGGTTCTGGATACTTCACGATAAACTCATCTTT. It translates to CALGELSFLRFWILHDKLIF.

Worth noting for this clone: With a far larger clone one base away, a read error is the likely cause. The rearrangement links TRDV2 to TRDJ1; 10 bases align to TRDD3. Germline V gene lookup returns CDR1 GEAIGNYY and CDR2 EKD. This CDR3 spans 18 amino acids. CDR3 nucleotide sequence: TGTGCCCGTGACAACGCCGGCGGATTACTGGGGGATACCGATAAACTCATCTTT. It is translated as CARDNAGGLLGDTDKLIF.

Turning to this clone: This may arise from a read error, as a much more abundant clone is one base away. Within the sample, other DNA sequences also encode this same CDR3. This sequence joins TRDV1 and TRDJ1; tentatively, D is TRDD3 (6 bases). CDR1 is TSWWSYY and CDR2 is QGS in the germline V gene. V was clipped by 3 bases and J by 4 bases, with 21 bases between them. This CDR3 has 17 amino acids. The CDR3 DNA follows: TGTGCTCTTGGGGAGCTCTGGGCGTATGGGGGGTTCGATAAACTCATCTTT. It is translated as CALGELWAYGGFDKLIF.

This clone was counted once. Just one base apart from a much larger clone, this may be a read error. The chain recombines TRDV1 with TRDJ1; 13 bases agree with TRDD3. This CDR3 is 32 amino acids long. V lost 5 bases and J lost 2; bases outside the gene matches: 53. Per the germline V gene, CDR1 is TSWWSYY and CDR2 is QGS. CDR3 coding DNA: TGTGCTCTTGGGCCGACCTTCCCTTCAACTATACTGGGGGATACGCGTATCCGTTGGGTTGGGTGGTCGTTATGTGGGACCGATAAACTCATCTTT. Translated, it gives CALGPTFPSTILGDTRIRWVGWSLCGTDKLIF.

A remark on this clone: This is likely an artifact of a read error, given a far larger clone one base away. This CDR3 is also generated by other DNA sequences in the sample. As DNA, the CDR3 is TGTGCCTGTGACTTACTGGGGGTCCCGTACACCGATAAACTAATCTTT. This gives the protein CACDLLGVPYTDKLIF. V is TRDV2 and J is TRDJ1; 8 bases fit TRDD3. Germline V gene lookup returns CDR1 GEAIGNYY and CDR2 EKD. The CDR3 is made up of 16 amino acids.

About this clone itself: The protein recorded in TCRdb matches a much larger clone and deviates from this DNA's translation at residue 8, suggesting a read error; the protein here is obtained by translating the DNA. The chain recombines TRDV2 with TRDJ1, with a possible D match to TRDD3 (6 bases). V lost 3 bases, J lost 4 bases, and 14 bases lay in between. The CDR3 extends over 14 amino acids. Per germline, CDR1 GEAIGNYY and CDR2 EKD. The CDR3 nucleotides are TGTGCCTGTGACCAGGGGGAGCCTAACGATAAACTCATCTTT. Translating it yields CACDQGEPNDKLIF.

The sample holds a few counts of this clone. The protein in TCRdb stems from a much larger clone and differs at residue 9 from this DNA's translation, likely a read error; here the protein is translated from the DNA. The V gene is TRDV2, the J gene TRDJ1; 8 positions agree with TRDD3. This CDR3 comprises 17 residues. CDR1 GEAIGNYY and CDR2 EKD come from the germline V gene. The V and J ends lost 0 bases and 0 bases, in that order; junction bases with no gene match: 8. CDR3 nucleotides: TGTGCCTGTGACACCGTACTGGGGGGTACGTACACCGATAAACTCATCTTT. This sequence encodes CACDTVLGGTYTDKLIF.

This clone has more than one count but fewer than ten. A far larger clone is one base from this, pointing to a likely read error. Different DNA sequences within this sample yield the same CDR3. The chain recombines TRDV1 with TRDJ1, with TRDD3 matching over 7 bases. CDR3 length equals 19 residues. Germline loops: CDR1 TSWWSYY, CDR2 QGS. This chain's CDR3 is CALGSFPLLWYWGTDKLIF. The CDR3 DNA follows: TGTGCTCTTGGGAGTTTTCCGTTACTCTGGTACTGGGGTACCGATAAACTGATCTTT.

This clone has a count of ten or more. A far larger clone is a single base away, which makes a read error likely. The rearrangement joins TRDV3 to TRDJ1, with D perhaps TRDD2 (6 bases). The CDR3 sequence is 13 residues long. V was trimmed by 4 bases and J by 1 base, leaving 13 bases between them. CDR1 and CDR2 from the germline V gene are TVYSNPD and GDNSRS (reference sequence). CDR3: CAYNPTPTDKLIF. DNA of the CDR3: TGTGCCTACAATCCTACGCCCACCGATAAACTCATCTTT. Based on the CDR3 plus reference TRDV3 and TRDJ1, the full variable domain is CDKVTQSSPDQTVASGSEVVLLCTYDTVYSNPDLFWYRIRPDYSFQFVFYGDNSRSEGADFTQGRFSVKHILTQKAFHLVISPVRTEDSATYYCAYNPTPTDKLIFGKGTRVTVEP.

By share, this clone ranks as medium-sized. The chain couples TRDV3 to TRDJ1; the match to TRDD3 covers 7 bases. This CDR3 comprises 18 residues. V shed 2 bases and J 0 bases; nucleotides not matched to a gene: 18. CDR1 and CDR2 from the germline V gene are TVYSNPD and GDNSRS (reference sequence). CDR3 protein: CAFVYGAGGRPNTDKLIF. The CDR3 DNA reads TGTGCCTTTGTCTACGGAGCTGGGGGTCGACCTAACACCGATAAACTCATCTTT. Supplemented by reference TRDV3 and TRDJ1, the full variable domain reads CDKVTQSSPDQTVASGSEVVLLCTYDTVYSNPDLFWYRIRPDYSFQFVFYGDNSRSEGADFTQGRFSVKHILTQKAFHLVISPVRTEDSATYYCAFVYGAGGRPNTDKLIFGKGTRVTVEP.

This clone rates as medium-sized (0.01 to 0.1%). J is TRDJ2 and V is TRDV1; 12 nucleotides line up with TRDD3. This CDR3 comprises 25 residues. Trimming removed 1 base from V and 8 bases from J; junction bases left unmatched: 32. CDR1 and CDR2 from the germline V gene are TSWWSYY and QGS. The CDR3 sequence is CALGEPTPLLGLTDWGILGRAQLFF. The CDR3 region has the DNA TGTGCTCTTGGGGAACCTACCCCCCTCCTGGGCTTAACGGACTGGGGGATACTGGGAAGGGCACAACTCTTCTTT.

This clone is termed medium-sized (0.01 to 0.1%). This is likely an artifact of a read error, given a far larger clone one base away. The same CDR3 is also encoded by other DNA sequences in this sample. The chain recombines TRDV2 with TRDJ1, with 7 nucleotides matching TRDD3. V was clipped by 3 bases and J by 0 bases; unmatched bases: 12. In germline, CDR1 is GEAIGNYY, CDR2 EKD. The CDR3 has 17 amino acids. CDR3 bases: TGTGCCTGTGACCCTGCCGAGGGGGATTCGTACACCGATAAACTCATCTTT. Translation gives CACDPAEGDSYTDKLIF.

Regarding this clone: A read error is possible here, since a much larger clone lies one base away. The rearrangement links TRDV1 to TRDJ1, with TRDD3 matching 12 bases. CDR3 length equals 21 residues. CDR1 and CDR2 (germline): TSWWSYY, QGS. In DNA form, the CDR3 reads TGTGCTCTTGGGGAACGGATGCCTACGTGTCGTACTGGGGGATACACCGATAAACTCACCTTT. This gives the protein CALGERMPTCRTGGYTDKLTF.

This clone has just a few counts. A far larger clone is one base from this, pointing to a likely read error. V usage is TRDV1 and J usage is TRDJ1; 12 bases match TRDD3. V shed 6 bases, J shed 1 base, and the junction held 27 bases outside the gene matches. Germline values: CDR1 TSWWSYY, CDR2 QGS. The CDR3 spans 23 residues. CDR3 region: CALGPRFPLTQYWGIHSTDKLIF. CDR3 coding DNA: TGTGCTCTTGGACCCCGATTCCCCCTAACTCAATACTGGGGGATACACTCCACCGATAAACTCATCTTT.

This clone is classed as medium-sized (0.01 to 0.1%). Additional DNA sequences in this sample encode the identical CDR3. The chain joins TRDV1 to TRDJ1; 13 nucleotides match TRDD3. The CDR3 consists of 20 residues. Germline V CDR1 and CDR2: TSWWSYY, QGS. V was clipped by 0 bases and J by 1 base; unmatched bases: 11. CDR3 bases: TGTGCTCTTGGGGAACTTCGTCGTACTGGGGGATACGCTGGCACCGATAAACTCATCTTT. Protein: CALGELRRTGGYAGTDKLIF.

There are a few counts of this clone. This likely stems from a read error, as it lies one base from a far larger clone. The CDR3 region has the DNA TGTGCAGCAAGCGCGCGGGACCTACATGCATGGGCTTACACCGATAAACTCACCTTT. This sequence encodes CAASARDLHAWAYTDKLTF. The V and J genes are TRAV29/DV5 and TRDJ1, with D possibly being TRDD2 (5 bases). The CDR3 sequence is 19 residues long. Germline V gives CDR1 NSMFDY, CDR2 ISSIKDK. The variable domain in full, completed from reference TRAV29/DV5 and TRDJ1, reads DQQVKQNSPSLSVQEGRISILNCDYTNSMFDYFLWYKKYPAEGPTFLISISSIKDKNEDGRFTVFLNKSAKHLSLHIVPSQPGDSAVYFCAASARDLHAWAYTDKLTFGKGTRVTVEP.

This clone is classed as large. Additional DNA sequences in this sample encode the identical CDR3. The J gene is TRDJ3, the V gene TRDV2; maybe TRDD3 (5 bases). Germline V gives CDR1 GEAIGNYY, CDR2 EKD. This CDR3 is 19 amino acids long. The V end was cut by 0 bases, the J end by 0 bases, with 14 bases between. DNA of the CDR3: TGTGCCTGTGACACCGTTCTTTGGGGAAGCTCCTGGGACACCCGACAGATGTTTTTC. As protein: CACDTVLWGSSWDTRQMFF.

This clone is judged medium-sized (0.01 to 0.1%). The sample has other DNA sequences that encode this CDR3 too. V gene TRDV1 combines with J gene TRDJ1; 11 bases agree with TRDD3. Germline V gene lookup returns CDR1 TSWWSYY and CDR2 QGS. With V trimmed by 0 bases and J by 2 bases, 17 bases remained unmatched. The CDR3 covers 21 residues. As DNA, the CDR3 is TGTGCTCTTGGGGAACTATCCTTCCTCTGGGGGATACCCAGGTTTACCGATAAACTCATCTTT. Protein sequence: CALGELSFLWGIPRFTDKLIF.

The rearrangement links TRDV1 to TRDJ1; 8 bases fit TRDD2. V was clipped by 3 bases and J by 2 bases; unmatched bases: 32. The CDR3 is made up of 24 amino acids. Germline CDR1 reads TSWWSYY; CDR2 reads QGS. DNA for the CDR3: TGTGCTCTTGGGGAGCCCCGACTCGTACTTCCTACAGGGTCTTATGGGGGTGGTACCGATAAACTCATCTTT. This translates into CALGEPRLVLPTGSYGGGTDKLIF.

By proportion, this clone is medium-sized. The chain is built from TRDV1 and TRDJ1, with 13 positions matching TRDD3. Germline loops: CDR1 TSWWSYY, CDR2 QGS. With 3 bases clipped from V and 3 bases from J, the junction kept 31 bases outside the gene matches. The CDR3 totals 25 residues. The CDR3 is CALGDLRGSTGPYWGIRNGADKLIF. CDR3 nucleotides: TGTGCTCTTGGGGACCTAAGGGGGTCTACGGGCCCGTACTGGGGGATACGCAATGGAGCCGATAAACTCATCTTT.